The 17 T cell receptor beta chains reported below all come from one sample, sequenced in a study of B cell selection in AIRE deficiency. CD4+CD127+ cells were sorted as the conventional CD4 T cells. The table came from immunoSEQ multiplex PCR; TCRdb's copy has only in-frame clones and leaves some out. The sample includes approximately 19,000 clones, more than 95% of them seen just once. The sample consisted of conventional CD4+ T cells sorted from PBMCs. Receptor source: a human donor with AIRE deficiency.

V is TRBV2 and J is TRBJ2-1, with D hard to call. CDR3 length: 14 amino acids. Trimming cost V 1 base and J 6 bases, with 10 bases left between them. The V gene's germline CDR1 is SNHLY and CDR2 FYNNEI. CDR3 residues: CASSEGGSSNEQFF. CDR3 bases: TGTGCCAGCAGTGAAGGTGGTAGCAGCAATGAGCAGTTCTTC.

The chain recombines TRBV5-1 with TRBJ1-3; D not certain. V shed 4 bases and J shed 0 bases, with 8 bases lying between them. Germline V CDR1 and CDR2: SGHRS, YFSETQ. This CDR3 spans 14 amino acids. CDR3 protein: CASSRTTSGNTIYF. The CDR3 nucleotides read TGCGCCAGCAGCAGGACCACCTCTGGAAACACCATATATTTT.

The V call is TRBV5-1, the J call TRBJ2-1; D is possibly TRBD2 (5 bases). V was pared by 6 bases and J by 7 bases, with 20 bases between. This CDR3 is built from 15 residues. Germline V gene lookup returns CDR1 SGHRS and CDR2 YFSETQ. As DNA, the CDR3 is TGCGCCAGCACCACGGGTAGCCCTAGCTTGAATGAGCAGTTCTTC. This sequence encodes CASTTGSPSLNEQFF.

The gene calls are TRBV6-5 and TRBJ2-7; perhaps TRBD1 as D (5 bases). V lost 0 bases to trimming and J lost 5 bases, with 8 bases between them. The germline CDR1 and CDR2 sequences are MNHEY and SVGAGI. This CDR3 is built from 13 residues. The CDR3 loop is CASSYSVGDEQYF. Written as DNA, the CDR3 is TGTGCCAGCAGTTACTCCGTAGGGGACGAGCAGTACTTC.

V is TRBV6-6 and J is TRBJ1-2; 10 positions match TRBD1. V shed 7 bases, J shed 4 bases, and the junction held 6 bases outside the gene matches. There are 14 residues in the CDR3. CDR1 and CDR2 (germline): MNHNY, SVGAGI (reference sequence). The CDR3, as DNA: TGTGCCAGCAAGACAGGGGGCTGGGGCTATGGCTACACCTTC. Amino acids: CASKTGGWGYGYTF.

This sequence joins TRBV2 and TRBJ1-5, with 9 bases matching TRBD1. CDR3 length equals 15 residues. V shed 4 bases, J shed 5 bases, and the junction held 6 bases outside the gene matches. Germline V gene sequence: CDR1 SNHLY, CDR2 FYNNEI. CDR3 residues: CASSGQGGVYQPQHF. Here the CDR3 DNA reads TGTGCCAGCAGTGGACAGGGGGGAGTCTATCAGCCCCAGCATTTT.

The chain uses TRBV5-8 and TRBJ1-2; D perhaps matches TRBD1 (6 bases). Germline CDR1 reads SGHTS; CDR2 reads YDEGEE. Trimming cost V 4 bases and J 6 bases, with 16 bases left between them. The CDR3 runs 14 residues. The CDR3 here is CASSLRGGPHGYTF. As DNA, the CDR3 is TGTGCCAGCAGCCTCCGAGGGGGGCCCCATGGCTACACCTTC.

The chain couples TRBV27 to TRBJ1-1; TRBD1 might be the D (5 bases). The CDR3 extends over 14 amino acids. In germline, CDR1 is MNHEY, CDR2 SMNVEV (reference sequence). Trimming stripped 5 bases from V and 5 bases from J, with 15 bases between. CDR3 protein: CASSNRFLRTEAFF. CDR3 bases: TGTGCCAGCAGTAACAGGTTTTTGAGAACTGAAGCTTTCTTT.

The chain uses TRBV7-3 and TRBJ2-3; the D gene is possibly TRBD1 (5 bases). V was clipped by 1 base and J by 3 bases, with 8 bases between them. The CDR3 is made up of 14 amino acids. Germline assignment: CDR1 SGHTA and CDR2 FQGTGA. Here the CDR3 DNA reads TGTGCCAGCAGCTTAATCCCAGGGACAGATACGCAGTATTTT. Translation: CASSLIPGTDTQYF.

The rearrangement joins TRBV5-1 to TRBJ2-5; a weak D match, TRBD1 (6 bases). This CDR3 is built from 14 residues. Germline CDR1 is SGHRS and CDR2 is YFSETQ. V was cut by 4 bases and J by 1 base, with 11 bases left in between. DNA for the CDR3: TGCGCCAGCAGCCATACAGGGTTCCAAGAGACCCAGTACTTC. The encoded protein is CASSHTGFQETQYF.

This clone was observed once. V is TRBV4-2 and J is TRBJ1-1; unclear D gene. Germline-derived CDR1 and CDR2 are LGHNA and YNFKEQ. Trimming took 0 bases from V and 1 from J, leaving 9 bases between them. This CDR3 region has 15 residues. The CDR3 sequence is CASSQDERTNTEAFF. DNA for the CDR3: TGTGCCAGCAGCCAAGACGAGCGGACGAACACTGAAGCTTTCTTT.

The rearrangement links TRBV30 to TRBJ2-5; D is possibly TRBD1 or TRBD2 (5 bases each). CDR1 and CDR2 (germline): GTSNPN, SVGIG (reference sequence). Deletions cut 3 bases from V and 0 bases from J, with 8 bases between. The CDR3 consists of 13 residues. The DNA of the CDR3 is TGTGCCTGGAGCAGGGAGTACCAAGAGACCCAGTACTTC. As protein: CAWSREYQETQYF. The full variable domain, completed using reference TRBV30 and TRBJ2-5, is SQTIHQWPATLVQPVGSPLSLECTVEGTSNPNLYWYRQAAGRGLQLLFYSVGIGQISSEVPQNLSASRPQDRQFILSSKKLLLSDSGFYLCAWSREYQETQYFGPGTRLLVL.

The rearrangement joins TRBV18 to TRBJ1-1, with D perhaps TRBD1 (6 bases). This CDR3 has 14 amino acids. Trimming stripped 6 bases from V and 0 bases from J, with 11 bases between. CDR1 KGHSH and CDR2 LQKENI come from the germline V gene. CDR3 nucleotides: TGTGCCAGCTCCAGGGACACCCTGAACACTGAAGCTTTCTTT. It specifies CASSRDTLNTEAFF.

This clone was recorded only once. The J gene is TRBJ2-3, the V gene TRBV11-3, with D unresolved. This CDR3 has 16 amino acids. Trimming removed 1 base from V and 2 bases from J, with 13 bases in between. The germline CDR1 and CDR2 sequences are SGHNT and YENEEA. The chain's CDR3 is CASSLGYRYSTDTQYF. CDR3 coding DNA: TGTGCCAGCAGCTTAGGTTACCGATACTCCACAGATACGCAGTATTTT.

The chain joins TRBV6-1 to TRBJ2-4; 9 positions agree with TRBD1. V dropped 7 bases and J dropped 10; count of bases not matched to a gene: 8. From germline, CDR1 is MNHNS and CDR2 SASEGT. The length of the CDR3 is 13 residues. The CDR3: CASTLDRGQIQYF. The CDR3 DNA is TGTGCCAGCACCCTGGACAGGGGTCAGATTCAGTACTTC.

V and J are TRBV18 and TRBJ2-3; no firm D call. CDR1 KGHSH and CDR2 LQKENI come from the germline V gene. The CDR3 consists of 11 residues. V was clipped by 6 bases and J by 5 bases, with 6 bases between them. CDR3 protein: CASSFIDTQYF. The DNA for the CDR3 is TGTGCCAGCTCCTTCATAGATACGCAGTATTTT.

This rearrangement joins TRBV12-5 to TRBJ1-5; no definite D call. CDR3 length: 16 amino acids. From germline, CDR1 is LGHNT and CDR2 FRNRAP. The ends were cut back, 5 bases at V and 7 bases at J, with 21 bases in the middle. CDR3 sequence: CASGTAYGVIEQPQHF. In DNA form, the CDR3 reads TGTGCTAGTGGTACCGCCTACGGGGTAATCGAGCAGCCCCAGCATTTT. Using reference TRBV12-5 and TRBJ1-5 for the parts outside the CDR3, the full variable domain is DARVTQTPRHKVTEMGQEVTMRCQPILGHNTVFWYRQTMMQGLELLAYFRNRAPLDDSGMPKDRFSAEMPDATLATLKIQPSEPRDSAVYFCASGTAYGVIEQPQHFGDGTRLSIL.